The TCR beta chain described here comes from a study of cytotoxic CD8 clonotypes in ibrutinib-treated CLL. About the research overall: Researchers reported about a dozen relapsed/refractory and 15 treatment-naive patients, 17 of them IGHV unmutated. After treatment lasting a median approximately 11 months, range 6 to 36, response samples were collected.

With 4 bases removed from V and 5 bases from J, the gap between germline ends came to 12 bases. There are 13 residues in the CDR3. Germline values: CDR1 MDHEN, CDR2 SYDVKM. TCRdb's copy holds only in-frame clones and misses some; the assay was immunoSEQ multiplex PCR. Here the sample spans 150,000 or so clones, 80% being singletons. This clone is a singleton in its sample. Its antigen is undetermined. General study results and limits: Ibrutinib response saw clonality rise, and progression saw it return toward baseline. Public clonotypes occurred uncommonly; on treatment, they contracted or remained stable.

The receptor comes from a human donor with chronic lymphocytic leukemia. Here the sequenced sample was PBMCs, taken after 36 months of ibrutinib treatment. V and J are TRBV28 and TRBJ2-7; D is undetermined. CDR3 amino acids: CASSYSNLDEQYF. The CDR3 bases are TGTGCCAGCAGTTATTCGAATCTCGACGAGCAGTACTTC.